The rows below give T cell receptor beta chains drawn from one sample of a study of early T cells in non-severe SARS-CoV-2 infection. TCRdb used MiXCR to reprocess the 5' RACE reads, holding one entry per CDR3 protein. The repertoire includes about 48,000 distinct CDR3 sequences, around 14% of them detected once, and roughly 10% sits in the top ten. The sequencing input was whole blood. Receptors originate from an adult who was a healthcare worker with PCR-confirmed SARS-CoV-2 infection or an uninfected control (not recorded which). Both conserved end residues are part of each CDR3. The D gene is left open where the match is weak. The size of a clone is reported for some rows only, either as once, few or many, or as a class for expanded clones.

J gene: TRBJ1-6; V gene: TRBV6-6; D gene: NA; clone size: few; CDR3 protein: CASSSYGENSPLHF; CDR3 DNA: TGTGCCAGCAGTTCCTACGGCGAGAATTCACCCCTCCACTTT
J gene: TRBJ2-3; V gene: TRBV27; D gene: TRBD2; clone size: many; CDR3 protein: CASSIIAGGTDTQYF; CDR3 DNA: TGTGCCAGCAGCATTATAGCGGGAGGCACAGATACGCAGTATTTT
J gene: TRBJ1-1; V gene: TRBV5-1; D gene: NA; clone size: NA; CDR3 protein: CASSHSSPSENTEAFF; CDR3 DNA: TGCGCCAGCAGTCATTCCTCCCCGTCGGAGAACACTGAAGCTTTCTTT
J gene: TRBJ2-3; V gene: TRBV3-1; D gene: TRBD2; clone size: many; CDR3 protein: CASSQAGGPVYTQYF; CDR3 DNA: TGTGCCAGCAGCCAAGCGGGGGGACCCGTGTATACGCAGTATTTT
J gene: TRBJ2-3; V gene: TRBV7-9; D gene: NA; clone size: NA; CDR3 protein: CASSLLAQGVDTQYF; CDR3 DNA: TGTGCCAGCAGCTTACTAGCGCAAGGGGTAGATACGCAGTATTTT
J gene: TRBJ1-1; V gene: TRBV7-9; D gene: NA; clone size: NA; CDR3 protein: CASSTRSRVEKAEAFF; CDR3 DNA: TGTGCCAGCAGCACCAGAAGCAGGGTTGAAAAGGCTGAAGCTTTCTTT
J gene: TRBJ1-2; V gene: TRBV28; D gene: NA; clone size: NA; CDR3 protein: CASSPPTGLNYGYTF; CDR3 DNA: TGTGCCAGCAGTCCCCCGACAGGATTAAACTATGGCTACACCTTC
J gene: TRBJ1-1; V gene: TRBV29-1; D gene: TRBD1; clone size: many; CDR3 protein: CSVEDTGGADTEAFF; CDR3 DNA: TGCAGCGTTGAAGATACAGGGGGCGCGGACACTGAAGCTTTCTTT
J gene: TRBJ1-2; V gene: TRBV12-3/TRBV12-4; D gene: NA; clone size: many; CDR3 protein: CASSLGRVYGYTF; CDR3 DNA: TGTGCCAGCAGTTTAGGGAGGGTCTATGGCTACACCTTC
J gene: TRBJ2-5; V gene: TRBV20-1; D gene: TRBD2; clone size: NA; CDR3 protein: CSARESGGPGETQYF; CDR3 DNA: TGCAGTGCTAGGGAAAGCGGGGGCCCTGGGGAGACCCAGTACTTC
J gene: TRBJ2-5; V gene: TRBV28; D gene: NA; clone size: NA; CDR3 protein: CASGLHGETQYF; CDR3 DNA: TGTGCCTCGGGACTCCACGGAGAGACCCAGTACTTC
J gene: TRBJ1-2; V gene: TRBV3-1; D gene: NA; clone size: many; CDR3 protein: CASSPMGERVLGYTF; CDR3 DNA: TGTGCCAGCAGCCCCATGGGGGAGAGGGTTCTAGGCTACACCTTC
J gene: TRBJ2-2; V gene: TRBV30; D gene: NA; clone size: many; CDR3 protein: CAWSNPGRTGELFF; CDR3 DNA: TGTGCCTGGAGCAACCCCGGAAGGACCGGGGAGCTGTTTTTT
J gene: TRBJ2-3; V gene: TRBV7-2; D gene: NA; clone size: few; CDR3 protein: CASSREHGDTQYF; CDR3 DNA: TGTGCCAGCAGCAGGGAACACGGCGATACGCAGTATTTT
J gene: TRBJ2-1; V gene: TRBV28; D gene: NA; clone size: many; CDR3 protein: CASSSYNEQFF; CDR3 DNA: TGTGCCAGCAGTTCGTACAATGAGCAGTTCTTC
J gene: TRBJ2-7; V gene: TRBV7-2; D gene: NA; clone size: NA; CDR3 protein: CASSPPGVRSYEQYF; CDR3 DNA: TGTGCCAGCAGCCCTCCCGGGGTTCGCTCCTACGAGCAGTACTTC
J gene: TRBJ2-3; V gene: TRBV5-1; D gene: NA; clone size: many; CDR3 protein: CASSLGLVADTQYF; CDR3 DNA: TGCGCCAGCAGCTTGGGGCTAGTAGCAGATACGCAGTATTTT
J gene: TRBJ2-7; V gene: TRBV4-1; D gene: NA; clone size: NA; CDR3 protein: CASSSTQGYPYEQYF; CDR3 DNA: TGCGCCAGCAGTAGTACCCAGGGTTATCCCTACGAGCAGTACTTC
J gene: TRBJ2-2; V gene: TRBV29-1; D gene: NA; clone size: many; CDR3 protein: CSVGLTGELFF; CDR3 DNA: TGCAGCGTTGGTCTCACCGGGGAGCTGTTTTTT
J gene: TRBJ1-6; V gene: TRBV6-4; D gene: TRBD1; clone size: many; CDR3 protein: CASSRDRESPLHF; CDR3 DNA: TGTGCCAGCAGTAGGGACAGGGAATCACCCCTCCACTTT
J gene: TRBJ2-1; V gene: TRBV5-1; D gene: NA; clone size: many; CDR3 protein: CASSPGLTLHEQFF; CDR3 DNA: TGCGCCAGCAGTCCCGGGCTGACGCTCCATGAGCAGTTCTTC
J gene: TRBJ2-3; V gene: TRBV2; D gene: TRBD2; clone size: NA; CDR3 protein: CASIGTSGRRDTQYF; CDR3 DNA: TGTGCCAGCATCGGGACTAGCGGGAGAAGAGATACGCAGTATTTT
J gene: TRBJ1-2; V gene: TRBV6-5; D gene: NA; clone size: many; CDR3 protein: CASSYSLDRYYGYTF; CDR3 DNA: TGTGCCAGCAGTTACTCTCTGGACCGATACTATGGCTACACCTTC
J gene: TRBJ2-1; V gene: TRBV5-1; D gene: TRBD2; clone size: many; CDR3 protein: CASSQGLAGGFNNEQFF; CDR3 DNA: TGCGCCAGCAGCCAAGGACTAGCGGGAGGGTTTAACAATGAGCAGTTCTTC
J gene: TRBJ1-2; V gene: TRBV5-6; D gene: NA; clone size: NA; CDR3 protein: CASSYGRRGGYTF; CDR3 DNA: TGTGCCAGCAGCTATGGAAGGCGTGGGGGCTACACCTTC
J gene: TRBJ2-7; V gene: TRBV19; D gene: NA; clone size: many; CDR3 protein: CASSINVGVMDEQYF; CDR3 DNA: TGTGCCAGTAGTATAAATGTAGGGGTAATGGACGAGCAGTACTTC
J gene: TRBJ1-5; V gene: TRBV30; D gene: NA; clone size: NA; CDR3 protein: CAWSVLSNQPQHF; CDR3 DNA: TGTGCCTGGAGTGTACTTAGCAATCAGCCCCAGCATTTT
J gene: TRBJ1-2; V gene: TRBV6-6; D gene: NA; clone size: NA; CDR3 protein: CASNSNYGYTF; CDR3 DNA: TGTGCCAGCAACAGTAACTATGGCTACACCTTC
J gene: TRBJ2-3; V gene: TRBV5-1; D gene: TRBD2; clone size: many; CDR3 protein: CASSLPSGGSTDTQYF; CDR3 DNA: TGCGCCAGCAGCTTGCCTAGCGGGGGCAGCACAGATACGCAGTATTTT
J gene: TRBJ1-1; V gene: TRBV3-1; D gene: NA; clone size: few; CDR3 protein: CASSQGTYTEAFF; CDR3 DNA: TGTGCCAGCAGCCAGGGGACATACACTGAAGCTTTCTTT
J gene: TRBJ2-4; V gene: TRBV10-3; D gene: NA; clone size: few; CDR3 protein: CAISAKGDPAIQYF; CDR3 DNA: TGTGCCATCAGTGCAAAGGGGGACCCGGCCATTCAGTACTTC
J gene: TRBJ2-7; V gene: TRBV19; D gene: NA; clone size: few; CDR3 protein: CASSIISGGTYEQYF; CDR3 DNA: TGTGCCAGTAGTATAATCAGCGGAGGAACCTACGAGCAGTACTTC
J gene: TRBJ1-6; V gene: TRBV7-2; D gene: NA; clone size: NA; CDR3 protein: CASSLGLGRQNSPLHF; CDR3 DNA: TGTGCCAGCAGCTTAGGCTTGGGAAGACAGAATTCACCCCTCCACTTT
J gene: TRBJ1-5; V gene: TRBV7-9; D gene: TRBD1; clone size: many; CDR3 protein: CASSGDRVLQPQHF; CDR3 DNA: TGTGCCAGCAGCGGGGACAGGGTTCTACAGCCCCAGCATTTT
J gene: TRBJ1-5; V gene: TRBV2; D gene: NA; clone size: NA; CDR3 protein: CASSDVGGSNQPQHF; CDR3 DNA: TGTGCCAGCAGTGATGTCGGGGGTAGCAATCAGCCCCAGCATTTT
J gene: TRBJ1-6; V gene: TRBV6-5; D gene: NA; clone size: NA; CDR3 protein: CASSEGTGFDNSPLHF; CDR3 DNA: TGTGCCAGCAGTGAGGGAACAGGGTTTGATAATTCACCCCTCCACTTT
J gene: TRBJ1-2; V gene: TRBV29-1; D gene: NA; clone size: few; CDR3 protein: CSVWGQESYTF; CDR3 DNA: TGCAGCGTTTGGGGGCAGGAGAGCTACACCTTC